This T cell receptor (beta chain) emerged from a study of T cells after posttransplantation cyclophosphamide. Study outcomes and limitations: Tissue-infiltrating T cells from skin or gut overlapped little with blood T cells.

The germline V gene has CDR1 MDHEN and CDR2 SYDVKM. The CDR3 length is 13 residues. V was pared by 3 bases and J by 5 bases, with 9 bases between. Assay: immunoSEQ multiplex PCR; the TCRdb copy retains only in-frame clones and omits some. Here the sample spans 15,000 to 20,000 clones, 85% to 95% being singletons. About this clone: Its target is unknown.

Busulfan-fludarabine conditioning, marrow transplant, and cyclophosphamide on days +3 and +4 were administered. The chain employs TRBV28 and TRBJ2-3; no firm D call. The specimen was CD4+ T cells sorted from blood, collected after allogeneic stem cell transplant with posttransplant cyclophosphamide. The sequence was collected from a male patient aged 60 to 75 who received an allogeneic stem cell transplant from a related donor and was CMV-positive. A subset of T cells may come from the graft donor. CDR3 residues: CASSFPSLDTQYF. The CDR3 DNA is TGTGCCAGCAGTTTCCCCTCTTTAGATACGCAGTATTTT.